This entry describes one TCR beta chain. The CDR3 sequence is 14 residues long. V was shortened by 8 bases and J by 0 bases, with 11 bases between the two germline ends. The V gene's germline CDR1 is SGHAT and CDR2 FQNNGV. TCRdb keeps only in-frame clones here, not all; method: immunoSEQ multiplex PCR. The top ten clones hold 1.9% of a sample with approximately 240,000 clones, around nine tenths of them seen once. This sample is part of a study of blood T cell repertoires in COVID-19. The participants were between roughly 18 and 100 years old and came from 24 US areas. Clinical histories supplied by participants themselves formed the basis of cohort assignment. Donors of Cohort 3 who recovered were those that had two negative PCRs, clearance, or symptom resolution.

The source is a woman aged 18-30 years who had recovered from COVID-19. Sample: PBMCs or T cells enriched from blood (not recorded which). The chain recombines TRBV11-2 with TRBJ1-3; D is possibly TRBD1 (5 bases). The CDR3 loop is CASGYGGSGNTIYF. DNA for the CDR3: TGTGCCAGCGGATACGGGGGCTCTGGAAACACCATATATTTT.